These 7 T cell receptor beta chains came from one sample sequenced in a study of identifying expanded T cells in peripheral blood. Using immunoSEQ multiplex PCR, the repertoire was profiled, and TCRdb retains in-frame clones only, with some absent. The table has tens of thousands of clones, roughly 84% seen once. The sequenced sample consisted of blood. These TCRs come from a person aged 18 to 75 in good health.

The J gene is TRBJ1-3, the V gene TRBV18; no reliable D call. There are 16 residues in the CDR3. Trimming removed 2 bases from V and 0 bases from J, with 11 bases in between. Germline V lookup: CDR1 KGHSH, CDR2 LQKENI. CDR3 loop: CASSPSDTNSGNTIYF. In DNA, the CDR3 is TGTGCCAGCTCACCATCCGACACTAACTCTGGAAACACCATATATTTT.

V is TRBV14 and J is TRBJ2-1; D is possibly TRBD2 (6 bases). Trimming took 1 base from V and 9 from J, leaving 22 bases between them. CDR1 and CDR2 (germline): SGHDN, FVKESK. The CDR3 runs to 17 residues. CDR3 nucleotides: TGTGCCAGCAGCCAAGGAGGAGCGACCGGGTGGCGGGGTGAGCAGTTCTTC. Translation gives CASSQGGATGWRGEQFF.

The chain links TRBV28 to TRBJ1-2; D is possibly TRBD1 (5 bases). Germline V gene lookup returns CDR1 MDHEN and CDR2 SYDVKM. The CDR3 covers 15 residues. Trimming shortened V by 4 bases and J by 6 bases, and 18 bases separated the two germline ends. In DNA, the CDR3 is TGTGCCAGCAGTTCGGGACTCTTCACCCCGGATGGCTACACCTTC. It is translated as CASSSGLFTPDGYTF.

The genes are TRBV18 and TRBJ2-5; D is undetermined. With 3 bases removed from V and 1 base from J, the gap between germline ends came to 6 bases. Per the germline V gene, CDR1 is KGHSH and CDR2 is LQKENI. The CDR3 is made up of 13 amino acids. CDR3 coding DNA: TGTGCCAGCTCACCCCCCTCCCAAGAGACCCAGTACTTC. Protein: CASSPPSQETQYF. Complete variable domain (other parts from reference TRBV18 and TRBJ2-5): NAGVMQNPRHLVRRRGQEARLRCSPMKGHSHVYWYRQLPEEGLKFMVYLQKENIIDESGMPKERFSAEFPKEGPSILRIQQVVRGDSAAYFCASSPPSQETQYFGPGTRLLVL.

This clone was seen a few times. V usage is TRBV7-2 and J usage is TRBJ2-7; 8 nucleotides line up with TRBD2. The germline gives CDR1 SGHTA, CDR2 FQGNSA. Trimming cost V 5 bases and J 7 bases; bases outside gene matches: 7. The CDR3 loop spans 13 amino acids. The CDR3 DNA sequence: TGTGCCAGCAGCCCCGGGGTAGCGGGAGAGCAGTACTTC. This gives the protein CASSPGVAGEQYF.

The chain carries TRBV7-3 and TRBJ1-5; D might be TRBD1 (5 bases). CDR1 SGHTA and CDR2 FQGTGA come from the germline V gene. This CDR3 has 14 amino acids. V was pared by 3 bases and J by 5 bases, with 11 bases between. In DNA form, the CDR3 reads TGTGCCAGCAGCTTTGGGGGACCCCATCAGCCCCAGCATTTT. As protein: CASSFGGPHQPQHF.

The CDR3 DNA follows: TGTGCCAGCAGCTTAAAAGGGGGCGCCCCCTACGAGCAGTACTTC. This sequence encodes CASSLKGGAPYEQYF. V usage is TRBV7-2 and J usage is TRBJ2-7; 7 nucleotides agree with TRBD1. Losses at the gene ends were 2 bases for V and 2 bases for J; bases not matched to a gene: 6. Per germline, CDR1 SGHTA and CDR2 FQGNSA. This CDR3 is built from 15 residues.